These T cell receptor beta chains were read from a single sample in a study of T-cell reconstitution after alpha-beta-depleted transplantation in children. TCRdb re-analysed the PCR reads in MiXCR, keeping a single row per CDR3 protein. The repertoire holds hundreds of thousands of distinct CDR3 sequences, with roughly 13% as singletons. Here the sequenced sample was PBMCs, mostly from graft donor cells, taken 360 days after TCRalphabeta/CD19-depleted stem cell transplant. These receptor sequences come from a male patient younger than 18 who had a stem cell transplant for acute myeloid leukemia, so the T cells may come from the graft donor. CDR3s include the opening cysteine and the closing phenylalanine or tryptophan. Fields, in order: CDR3 DNA, CDR3 protein, V gene, J gene, D gene, clone size. The D gene is left open where the match is weak. The size field is filled for only some rows; it gives once, few, many or a size class.

cdr3_nt: TGCGCCAGCAGCCGGATTATACTAGCGGGAGGCTTGAACTCCTACAATGAGCAGTTCTTC
cdr3_aa: CASSRIILAGGLNSYNEQFF
v_call: TRBV4-3
j_call: TRBJ2-1
d_call: TRBD2
clone_size: -

cdr3_nt: TGTGCCAGCAGCTTTAGCGGTTGGGGGGAGACCCAGTACTTC
cdr3_aa: CASSFSGWGETQYF
v_call: TRBV5-4
j_call: TRBJ2-5
d_call: -
clone_size: -

cdr3_nt: TGTGCCAGCAGCCCGGGACAGTCCTATGGCTACACCTTC
cdr3_aa: CASSPGQSYGYTF
v_call: TRBV14
j_call: TRBJ1-2
d_call: TRBD1
clone_size: -

cdr3_nt: TGCAGCGTGGCTTCTCGAGGAGGCAGGAATGAGCAGTTCTTC
cdr3_aa: CSVASRGGRNEQFF
v_call: TRBV29-1
j_call: TRBJ2-1
d_call: -
clone_size: many

cdr3_nt: TGCGCCAGCAGCCTCGGCGAGAGGGAGGACTACGAGCAGTACTTC
cdr3_aa: CASSLGEREDYEQYF
v_call: TRBV4-3
j_call: TRBJ2-7
d_call: -
clone_size: -

cdr3_nt: TGTGCCAGCTCGAAGAGGGACAGGAGCACAGATACGCAGTATTTT
cdr3_aa: CASSKRDRSTDTQYF
v_call: TRBV18
j_call: TRBJ2-3
d_call: TRBD1
clone_size: -

cdr3_nt: TGTGCCAGCAGCCCCGGGGACTCCCACAATGAGCAGTTCTTC
cdr3_aa: CASSPGDSHNEQFF
v_call: TRBV7-3
j_call: TRBJ2-1
d_call: -
clone_size: few

cdr3_nt: TGTGCCAGCAGCCAAGCCTGGGGGGGGACTAGCTCGTTCTTC
cdr3_aa: CASSQAWGGTSSFF
v_call: TRBV3-1
j_call: TRBJ2-1
d_call: TRBD2
clone_size: few

cdr3_nt: TGCGCCAGCAGCCAAGTAGGTCTAGCGGCGAACACCGGGGAGCTGTTTTTT
cdr3_aa: CASSQVGLAANTGELFF
v_call: TRBV4-3
j_call: TRBJ2-2
d_call: TRBD2
clone_size: few

cdr3_nt: TGTGCCAGCAGCCTGCCTGCGGCCTACAATGAGCAGTTCTTC
cdr3_aa: CASSLPAAYNEQFF
v_call: TRBV7-2
j_call: TRBJ2-1
d_call: -
clone_size: many

cdr3_nt: TGTGCCACCTACGGGGACAGGGGGCGCGCCGGGGAGCTGTTTTTT
cdr3_aa: CATYGDRGRAGELFF
v_call: TRBV28
j_call: TRBJ2-2
d_call: TRBD1
clone_size: -

cdr3_nt: TGTGCCAGCAGCCCTCGGAACTATGGCTACACCTTC
cdr3_aa: CASSPRNYGYTF
v_call: TRBV7-8
j_call: TRBJ1-2
d_call: -
clone_size: few

cdr3_nt: TGCAGTGCTAGGACGACTAGCGGGTGGACAGATACGCAGTATTTT
cdr3_aa: CSARTTSGWTDTQYF
v_call: TRBV20-1
j_call: TRBJ2-3
d_call: TRBD2
clone_size: many

cdr3_nt: TGCAGTGCTAGCGGGGGGGCTTCCTACAATGAGCAGTTCTTC
cdr3_aa: CSASGGASYNEQFF
v_call: TRBV20-1
j_call: TRBJ2-1
d_call: TRBD2
clone_size: -

cdr3_nt: TGTGCCAGCAGCGGTAGGGGAGATACGCAGTATTTT
cdr3_aa: CASSGRGDTQYF
v_call: TRBV9
j_call: TRBJ2-3
d_call: -
clone_size: -

cdr3_nt: TGCAGCGTTTTAGGGAGCGGCTACACCTTC
cdr3_aa: CSVLGSGYTF
v_call: TRBV29-1
j_call: TRBJ1-2
d_call: -
clone_size: -

cdr3_nt: TGCAGCGTTGGGAACCTCAACAAAAACATTCAGTACTTC
cdr3_aa: CSVGNLNKNIQYF
v_call: TRBV29-1
j_call: TRBJ2-4
d_call: -
clone_size: many

cdr3_nt: TGTGCCATCAGTGGCCCGGTCTCCTACGAGCAGTACTTC
cdr3_aa: CAISGPVSYEQYF
v_call: TRBV10-3
j_call: TRBJ2-7
d_call: -
clone_size: -

cdr3_nt: TGTGCCATCAGTGGGAGCGGGAGCATCACCTACGAGCAGTACTTC
cdr3_aa: CAISGSGSITYEQYF
v_call: TRBV10-3
j_call: TRBJ2-7
d_call: TRBD2
clone_size: -

cdr3_nt: TGCAGTGCCGTCATACTAGCGGGAGTATCCTCCTACAATGAGCAGTTCTTC
cdr3_aa: CSAVILAGVSSYNEQFF
v_call: TRBV20-1
j_call: TRBJ2-1
d_call: TRBD2
clone_size: many

cdr3_nt: TGCAGTGCCCCCCCAAGCACAGTTACGCAGTATTTT
cdr3_aa: CSAPPSTVTQYF
v_call: TRBV20-1
j_call: TRBJ2-3
d_call: -
clone_size: -

cdr3_nt: TGTGCCAGCAGCTCGACCCTGGGACTAGCGGGGCCTACAGCTCTACAAGAGACCCAGTACTTC
cdr3_aa: CASSSTLGLAGPTALQETQYF
v_call: TRBV11-1
j_call: TRBJ2-5
d_call: TRBD2
clone_size: few

cdr3_nt: TGCGCCAGCAGCACGACAGGTAGCACAGATACGCAGTATTTT
cdr3_aa: CASSTTGSTDTQYF
v_call: TRBV5-1
j_call: TRBJ2-3
d_call: -
clone_size: many

cdr3_nt: TGTGCCAGCGGCGGACTAGCGGGAGAGACCCAGTACTTC
cdr3_aa: CASGGLAGETQYF
v_call: TRBV6-1
j_call: TRBJ2-5
d_call: TRBD2
clone_size: few